This T cell receptor (beta chain) was found in a study of blood T cell repertoires in COVID-19. Study in general: Samples representing acute and convalescent COVID-19 were sourced from the United States, Italy and Spain.

Original processing notes: It was from reference gene primer amplification that nucleated cell counts were estimated. This table comes from immunoSEQ multiplex PCR, and its TCRdb copy is limited to in-frame clones, with some not included. The V and J calls and the clone size are those of that table, but D and trimming were determined from the DNA. The repertoire consists of 75,000 to 95,000 clones, with just under 85% occurring once and the leading ten covering over 15%. Sequencing was done on a sample of peripheral blood. This clonotype was sampled from a man older than 75 with active or convalescent COVID-19.

The CDR3 DNA reads as TGTGCCAGCAGCGTGAGGGCAGCCAATTCACCCCTCCACTTT. This encodes CASSVRAANSPLHF. The chain links TRBV9 to TRBJ1-6, with no clear D. Trimming removed 2 bases at V and 7 bases at J, with 10 bases between. Looked up from germline, CDR1 is SGDLS and CDR2 is YYNGEE. The CDR3 sequence is 14 residues long.